These 2 T cell receptor beta chains originate from one sample sequenced in a study of blood T cell repertoires in COVID-19. TCRdb keeps only in-frame clones here, not all; method: immunoSEQ multiplex PCR. The sample shows roughly 140,000 clones, around 80% of them seen only once. Sequencing was done on a sample of PBMCs or T cells enriched from blood (not recorded which). The receptor set was obtained from a man aged 45 to 65 who had recovered from COVID-19.

This sequence joins TRBV10-3 and TRBJ1-1, with 11 positions matching TRBD1. The length of the CDR3 is 19 residues. The V gene end was trimmed by 4 bases and the J gene end by 0 bases; junction bases not matched to a gene: 13. CDR1 is ENHRY and CDR2 is SYGVKD in the germline V gene. In DNA, the CDR3 is TGTGCCATCAGTGTTTCGGGGGGACAGGGGGTACGGTTGAACACTGAAGCTTTCTTT. The encoded protein is CAISVSGGQGVRLNTEAFF.

This rearrangement joins TRBV5-6 to TRBJ1-2; a possible D gene is TRBD1 (6 bases). Per germline, CDR1 SGHDT and CDR2 YYEEEE. This CDR3 is built from 16 residues. Trimming left V 0 bases short and J 3 bases short, with 15 bases between. This CDR3 reads CASSLALTGIDYGYTF. DNA for the CDR3: TGTGCCAGCAGCTTGGCCTTGACAGGTATTGACTATGGCTACACCTTC.